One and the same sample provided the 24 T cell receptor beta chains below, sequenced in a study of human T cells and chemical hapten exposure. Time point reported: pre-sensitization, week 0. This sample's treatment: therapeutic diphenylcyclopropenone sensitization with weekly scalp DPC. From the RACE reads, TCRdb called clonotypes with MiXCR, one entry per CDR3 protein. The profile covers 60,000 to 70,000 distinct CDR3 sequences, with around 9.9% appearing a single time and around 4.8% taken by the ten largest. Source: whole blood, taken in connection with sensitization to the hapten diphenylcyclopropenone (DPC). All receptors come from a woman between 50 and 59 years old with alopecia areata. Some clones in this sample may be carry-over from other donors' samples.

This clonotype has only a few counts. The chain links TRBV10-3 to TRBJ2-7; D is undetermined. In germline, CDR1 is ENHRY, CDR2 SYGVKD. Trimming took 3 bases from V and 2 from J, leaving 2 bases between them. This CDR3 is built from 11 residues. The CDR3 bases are TGTGCCATCAGTGACCCCTACGAGCAGTACTTC. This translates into CAISDPYEQYF.

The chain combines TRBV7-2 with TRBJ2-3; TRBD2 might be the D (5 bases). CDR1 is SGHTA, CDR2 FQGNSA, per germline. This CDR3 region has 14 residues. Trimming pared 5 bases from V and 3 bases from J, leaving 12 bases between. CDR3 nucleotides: TGTGCCAGCAGCGGCAGGAGGCAAACAGATACGCAGTATTTT. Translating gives CASSGRRQTDTQYF.

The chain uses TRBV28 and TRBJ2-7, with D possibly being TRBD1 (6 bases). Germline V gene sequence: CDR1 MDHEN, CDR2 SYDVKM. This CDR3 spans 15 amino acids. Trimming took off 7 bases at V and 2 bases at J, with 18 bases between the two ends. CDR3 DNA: TGTGCCAGCAACTTGGGGGCAGGTGGAACCTACGAGCAGTACTTC. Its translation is CASNLGAGGTYEQYF.

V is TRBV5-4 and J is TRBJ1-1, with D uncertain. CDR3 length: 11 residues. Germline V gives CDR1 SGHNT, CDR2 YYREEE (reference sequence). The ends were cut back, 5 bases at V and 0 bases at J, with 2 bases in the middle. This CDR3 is CASRMNTEAFF. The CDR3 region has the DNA TGTGCCAGCAGGATGAACACTGAAGCTTTCTTT.

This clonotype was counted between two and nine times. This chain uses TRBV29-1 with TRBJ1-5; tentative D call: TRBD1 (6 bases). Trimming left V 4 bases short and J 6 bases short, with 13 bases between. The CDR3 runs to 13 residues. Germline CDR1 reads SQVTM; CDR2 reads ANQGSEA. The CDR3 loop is CSVGLGAFQPQHF. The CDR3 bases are TGCAGCGTTGGCCTGGGGGCCTTTCAGCCCCAGCATTTT.

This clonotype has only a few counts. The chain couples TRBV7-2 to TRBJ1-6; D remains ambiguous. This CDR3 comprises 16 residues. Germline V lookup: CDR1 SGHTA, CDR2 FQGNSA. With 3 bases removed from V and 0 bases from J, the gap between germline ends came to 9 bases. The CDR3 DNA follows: TGTGCCAGCAGCTTTTTTGCAAGCTCCTATAATTCACCCCTCCACTTT. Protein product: CASSFFASSYNSPLHF.

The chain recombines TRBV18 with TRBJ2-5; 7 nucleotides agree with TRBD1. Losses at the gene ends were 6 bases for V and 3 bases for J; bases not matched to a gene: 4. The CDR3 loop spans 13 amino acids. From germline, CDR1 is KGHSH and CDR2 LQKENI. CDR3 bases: TGTGCCAGCTCTCCTGGGACAGAAGAGACCCAGTACTTC. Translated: CASSPGTEETQYF.

The CDR3 is CASSLGGRSNEKLFF. The CDR3 coding sequence is TGCGCCAGCAGCTTGGGAGGACGGTCTAATGAAAAACTGTTTTTT. The chain links TRBV5-1 to TRBJ1-4; D is unresolved. V lost 0 bases and J lost 3, with 9 bases in between. CDR3 size: 15 residues. CDR1 is SGHRS and CDR2 is YFSETQ in the germline V gene.

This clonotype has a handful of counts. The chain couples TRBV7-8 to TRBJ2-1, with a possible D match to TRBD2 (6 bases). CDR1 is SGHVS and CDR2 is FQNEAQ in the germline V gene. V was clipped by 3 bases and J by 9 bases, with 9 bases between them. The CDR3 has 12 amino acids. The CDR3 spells CASSFGAGEQFF. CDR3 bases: TGTGCCAGCAGCTTTGGAGCGGGTGAGCAGTTCTTC.

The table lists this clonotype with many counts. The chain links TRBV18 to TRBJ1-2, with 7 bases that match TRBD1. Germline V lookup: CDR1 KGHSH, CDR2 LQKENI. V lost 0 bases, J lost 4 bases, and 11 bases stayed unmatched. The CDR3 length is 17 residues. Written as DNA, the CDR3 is TGTGCCAGCTCACCACCGTCGACAGGGATCCTTGGCTATGGCTACACCTTC. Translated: CASSPPSTGILGYGYTF.

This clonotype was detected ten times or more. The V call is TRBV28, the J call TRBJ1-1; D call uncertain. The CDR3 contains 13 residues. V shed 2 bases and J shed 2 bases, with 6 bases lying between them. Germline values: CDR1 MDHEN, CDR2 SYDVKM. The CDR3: CASSLQANTEAFF. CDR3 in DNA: TGTGCCAGCAGTTTACAGGCCAACACTGAAGCTTTCTTT.

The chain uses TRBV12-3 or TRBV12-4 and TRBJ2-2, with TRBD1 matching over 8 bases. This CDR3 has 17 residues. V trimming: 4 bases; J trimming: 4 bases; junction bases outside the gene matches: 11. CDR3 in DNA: TGTGCCAGCAGTTCCCTGAGTGGACAGGGTGGCACCGGGGAGCTGTTTTTT. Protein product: CASSSLSGQGGTGELFF.

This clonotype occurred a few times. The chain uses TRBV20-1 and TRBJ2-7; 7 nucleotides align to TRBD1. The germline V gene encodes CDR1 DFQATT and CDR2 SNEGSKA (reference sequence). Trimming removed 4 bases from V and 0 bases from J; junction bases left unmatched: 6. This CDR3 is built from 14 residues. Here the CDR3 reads CSAKTGTNSYEQYF. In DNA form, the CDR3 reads TGCAGTGCTAAGACAGGGACCAACTCCTACGAGCAGTACTTC.

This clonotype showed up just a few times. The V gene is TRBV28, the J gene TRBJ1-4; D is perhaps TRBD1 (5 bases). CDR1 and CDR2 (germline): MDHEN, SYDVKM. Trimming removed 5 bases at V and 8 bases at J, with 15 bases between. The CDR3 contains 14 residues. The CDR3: CASSPGLIGEKLFF. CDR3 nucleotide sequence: TGTGCCAGCAGTCCGGGACTGATAGGGGAAAAACTGTTTTTT. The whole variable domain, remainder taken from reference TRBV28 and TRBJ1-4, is DVKVTQSSRYLVKRTGEKVFLECVQDMDHENMFWYRQDPGLGLRLIYFSYDVKMKEKGDIPEGYSVSREKKERFSLILESASTNQTSMYLCASSPGLIGEKLFFGSGTQLSVL.

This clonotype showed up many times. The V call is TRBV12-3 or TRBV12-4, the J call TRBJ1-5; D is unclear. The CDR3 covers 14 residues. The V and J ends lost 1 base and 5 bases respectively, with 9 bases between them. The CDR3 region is CASSLGTAHQPQHF. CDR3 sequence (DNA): TGTGCCAGCAGTTTAGGGACTGCCCATCAGCCCCAGCATTTT.

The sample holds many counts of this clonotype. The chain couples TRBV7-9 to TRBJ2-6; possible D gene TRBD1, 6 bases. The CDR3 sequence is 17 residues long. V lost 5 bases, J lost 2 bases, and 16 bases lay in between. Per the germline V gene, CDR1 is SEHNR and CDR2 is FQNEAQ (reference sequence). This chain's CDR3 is CASSRDQGQTGANVLTF. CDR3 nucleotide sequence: TGTGCCAGCAGCCGAGACCAGGGGCAAACTGGGGCCAACGTCCTGACTTTC.

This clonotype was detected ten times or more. The CDR3 DNA reads as TGTGCCAGCAGTTTATATGGCGGATTTCCCGATACGCAGTATTTT. Translating gives CASSLYGGFPDTQYF. The V call is TRBV27, the J call TRBJ2-3; D is ambiguous. The CDR3 loop spans 15 amino acids. Trimming pared 1 base from V and 6 bases from J, leaving 14 bases between. Germline loops: CDR1 MNHEY, CDR2 SMNVEV (reference sequence).

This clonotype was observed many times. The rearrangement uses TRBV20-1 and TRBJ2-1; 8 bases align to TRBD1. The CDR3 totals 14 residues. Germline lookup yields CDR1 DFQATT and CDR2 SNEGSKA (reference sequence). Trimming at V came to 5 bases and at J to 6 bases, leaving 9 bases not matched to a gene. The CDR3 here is CSASGQGIVNEQFF. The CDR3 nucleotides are TGCAGTGCTTCAGGACAGGGTATAGTCAATGAGCAGTTCTTC.

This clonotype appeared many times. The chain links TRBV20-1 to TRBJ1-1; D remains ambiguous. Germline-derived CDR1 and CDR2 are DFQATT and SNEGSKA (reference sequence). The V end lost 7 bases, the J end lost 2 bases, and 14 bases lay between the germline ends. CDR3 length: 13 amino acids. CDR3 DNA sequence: TGCAGTGGATACCCTCAGCTTAACACTGAAGCTTTCTTT. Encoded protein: CSGYPQLNTEAFF.

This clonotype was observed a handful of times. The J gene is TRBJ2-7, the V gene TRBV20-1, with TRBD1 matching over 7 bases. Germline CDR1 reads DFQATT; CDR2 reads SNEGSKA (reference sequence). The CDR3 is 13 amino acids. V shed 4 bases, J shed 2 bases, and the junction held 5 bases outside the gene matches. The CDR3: CSATTGDPYEQYF. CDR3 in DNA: TGCAGTGCTACCACAGGGGACCCCTACGAGCAGTACTTC.

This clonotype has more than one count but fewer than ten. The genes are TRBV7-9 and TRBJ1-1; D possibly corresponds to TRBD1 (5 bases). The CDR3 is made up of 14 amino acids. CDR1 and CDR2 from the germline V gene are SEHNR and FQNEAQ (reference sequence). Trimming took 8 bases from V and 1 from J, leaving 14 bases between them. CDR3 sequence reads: CASGGPSGNTEAFF. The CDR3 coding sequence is TGTGCCAGCGGGGGACCATCGGGGAACACTGAAGCTTTCTTT.

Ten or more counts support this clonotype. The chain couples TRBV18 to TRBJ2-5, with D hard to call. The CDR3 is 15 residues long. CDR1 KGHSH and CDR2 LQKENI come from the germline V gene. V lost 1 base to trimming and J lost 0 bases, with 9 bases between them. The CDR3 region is CASSPRQANQETQYF. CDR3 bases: TGTGCCAGCTCACCACGTCAGGCGAACCAAGAGACCCAGTACTTC.

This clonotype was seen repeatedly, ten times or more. This CDR3 reads CASSSRRSSYEQYF. In DNA form, the CDR3 reads TGTGCCAGCAGCTCGCGCCGGAGCTCCTACGAGCAGTACTTC. The J gene is TRBJ2-7, the V gene TRBV11-2; no definite D call. This CDR3 is built from 14 residues. Per germline, CDR1 SGHAT and CDR2 FQNNGV. V lost 4 bases and J lost 0, with 10 bases in between. Full variable domain (remainder filled in from reference TRBV11-2 and TRBJ2-7): EAGVAQSPRYKIIEKRQSVAFWCNPISGHATLYWYQQILGQGPKLLIQFQNNGVVDDSQLPKDRFSAERLKGVDSTLKIQPAKLEDSAVYLCASSSRRSSYEQYFGPGTRLTVT.

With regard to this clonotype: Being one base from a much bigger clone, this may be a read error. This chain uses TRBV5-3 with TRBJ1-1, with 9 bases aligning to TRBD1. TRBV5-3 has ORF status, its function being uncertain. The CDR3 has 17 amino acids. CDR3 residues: CVRSIDRGKPRNTEAFF. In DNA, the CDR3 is TGTGTCAGAAGCATAGACAGGGGGAAGCCTAGGAACACTGAAGCTTTCTTT.